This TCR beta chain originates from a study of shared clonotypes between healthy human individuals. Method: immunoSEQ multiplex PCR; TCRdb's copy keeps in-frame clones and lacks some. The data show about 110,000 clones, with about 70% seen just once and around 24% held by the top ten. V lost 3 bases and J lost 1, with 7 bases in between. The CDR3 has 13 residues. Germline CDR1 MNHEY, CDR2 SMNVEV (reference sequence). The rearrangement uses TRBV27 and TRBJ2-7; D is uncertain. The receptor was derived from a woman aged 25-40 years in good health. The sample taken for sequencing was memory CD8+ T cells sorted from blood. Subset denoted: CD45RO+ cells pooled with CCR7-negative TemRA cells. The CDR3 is CASSFGRSYEQYF. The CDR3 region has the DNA TGTGCCAGCAGTTTCGGTCGTTCCTACGAGCAGTACTTC.